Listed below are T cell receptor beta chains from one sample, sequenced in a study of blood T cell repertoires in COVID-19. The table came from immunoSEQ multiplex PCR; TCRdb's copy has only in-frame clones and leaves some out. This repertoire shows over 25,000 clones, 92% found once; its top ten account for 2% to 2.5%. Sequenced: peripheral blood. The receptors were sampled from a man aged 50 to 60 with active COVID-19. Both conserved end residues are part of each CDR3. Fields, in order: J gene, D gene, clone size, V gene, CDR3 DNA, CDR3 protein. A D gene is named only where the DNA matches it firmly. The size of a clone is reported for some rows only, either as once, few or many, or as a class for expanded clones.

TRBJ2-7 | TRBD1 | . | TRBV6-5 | TGTGCCAGCAGTCGCAGGGAGAGGGGGCCCTACGAGCAGTACTTC | CASSRRERGPYEQYF
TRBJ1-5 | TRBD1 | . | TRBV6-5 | TGTGCCAGCAGTCAGGGGGCGGGCCAGCCCCAGCATTTT | CASSQGAGQPQHF
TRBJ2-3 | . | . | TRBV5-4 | TGTGCCAGCAGACCGCGGACAACCAGCACAGATACGCAGTATTTT | CASRPRTTSTDTQYF
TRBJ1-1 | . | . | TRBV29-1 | TGCAGCGTCTGGACAGTTGAAGCTTTCTTT | CSVWTVEAFF
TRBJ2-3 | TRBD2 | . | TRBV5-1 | TGCGCCAGCAGTCTATCTTCTAGCGGGAGGAGAGATACGCAGTATTTT | CASSLSSSGRRDTQYF
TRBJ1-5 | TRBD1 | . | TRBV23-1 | TGCGCCAGCAGCCCCCGCCGGGACAGGGGGTCTCGAAATAGCAATCAGCCCCAGCATTTT | CASSPRRDRGSRNSNQPQHF
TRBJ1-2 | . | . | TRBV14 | TGTGCCAGCAGCCAAGTCTTAAGGGCAGGCGGGGGCTACACCTTC | CASSQVLRAGGGYTF
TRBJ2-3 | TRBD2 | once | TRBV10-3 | TGTGCCATCAGTGAACGAGCTAGCGGGAGTACAGATACGCAGTATTTT | CAISERASGSTDTQYF
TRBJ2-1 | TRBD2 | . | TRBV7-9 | TGTGCCAGCAGCCCCCTTCTTGCTAGCGGGATCCCGAATGAGCAGTTCTTC | CASSPLLASGIPNEQFF
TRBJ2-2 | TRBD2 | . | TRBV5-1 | TGCGCCAGCAGCTTAACTCGACAGGGATATGTTCGCGGGAGGGCCGGGACCGGGGAGCTGTTTTTT | CASSLTRQGYVRGRAGTGELFF
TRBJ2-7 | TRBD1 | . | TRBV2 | TGTGCCAGCAGTGGGTTGACAGGGGGCAACGACGAGCAGTACTTC | CASSGLTGGNDEQYF
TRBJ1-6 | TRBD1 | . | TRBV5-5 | TGTGCCAGCAGCTTGGTACAGGGGTATAATTCACCCCTCCACTTT | CASSLVQGYNSPLHF
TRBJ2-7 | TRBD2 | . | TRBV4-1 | TGCGCCAGCAGCCAGGGGACTAGCGGGGGTTACGAGCAGTACTTC | CASSQGTSGGYEQYF
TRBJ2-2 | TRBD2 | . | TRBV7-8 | TGTGCCAGCAGCTCGAGAGCGGGAGAGAACACCGGGGAGCTGTTTTTT | CASSSRAGENTGELFF
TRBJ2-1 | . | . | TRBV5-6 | TGTGCCAGCAGCTTAGCTTCACCCCTGCAGTTCTTC | CASSLASPLQFF
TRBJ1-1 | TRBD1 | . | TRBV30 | TGTGCCTGGAAGGCAAGGACAGGGAGGATCGGGGACACTGAAGCTTTCTTT | CAWKARTGRIGDTEAFF
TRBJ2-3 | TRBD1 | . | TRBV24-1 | TGTGCCACCAGTGATCGGAACAGGGGGTCAGATACGCAGTATTTT | CATSDRNRGSDTQYF
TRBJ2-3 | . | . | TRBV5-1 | TGCGCCAGCAGCTTTGGCAGGCTGGAAGATACGCAGTATTTT | CASSFGRLEDTQYF
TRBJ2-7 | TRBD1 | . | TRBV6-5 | TGTGCCAGCCTTGGGACAGGAATCAACTACGAGCAGTACTTC | CASLGTGINYEQYF
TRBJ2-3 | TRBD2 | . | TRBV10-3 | TGTGCCATCAGTCGCCAGGCTAGCGGGAGGGGAATAGATACGCAGTATTTT | CAISRQASGRGIDTQYF
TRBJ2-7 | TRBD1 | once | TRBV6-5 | TGTGCCAGCAGTTACTCGACAGGGTGGTACGAGCAGTACTTC | CASSYSTGWYEQYF
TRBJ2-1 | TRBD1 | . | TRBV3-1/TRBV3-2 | TGTGCCAGCAGCGCAGCCGGGACAGGGTACAATGAGCAGTTCTTC | CASSAAGTGYNEQFF
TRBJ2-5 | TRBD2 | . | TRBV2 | TGTGCCAGCACAGCCCGGGGGGGTCTAGAGCTGTGGGAGACCCAGTACTTC | CASTARGGLELWETQYF
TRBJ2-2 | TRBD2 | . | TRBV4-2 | TGTGCCAGCAGCCAACGGCCTAGCGGGGGGTTTGACACCGGGGAGCTGTTTTTT | CASSQRPSGGFDTGELFF
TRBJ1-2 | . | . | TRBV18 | TGTGCCAGCTCACTCGGCGGGGAGGGCTACACCTTC | CASSLGGEGYTF
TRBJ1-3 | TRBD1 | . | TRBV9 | TGTGCCAGCAGCGAACAGGGGAACTCTGGAAACACCATATATTTT | CASSEQGNSGNTIYF
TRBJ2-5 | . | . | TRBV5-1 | TGCGCCAGCAGCTTGGCTCCCGGGACAACGAGTGGGGAGACCCAGTACTTC | CASSLAPGTTSGETQYF
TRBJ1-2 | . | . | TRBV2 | TGTGCCAGCAGTGACTCAGGGAGGGGCTACACCTTC | CASSDSGRGYTF
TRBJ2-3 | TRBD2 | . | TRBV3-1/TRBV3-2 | TGTGCCAGCAGCCTTGAGACTAGCGTCTCAGATACGCAGTATTTT | CASSLETSVSDTQYF
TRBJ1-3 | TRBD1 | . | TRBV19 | TGTGCCAGTAGCCCTGGACAGGGTGGAAACACCATATATTTT | CASSPGQGGNTIYF
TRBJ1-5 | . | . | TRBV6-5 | TGTGCCAGCACCTCAACCGGGAGTAGGCATCAGCCCCAGCATTTT | CASTSTGSRHQPQHF
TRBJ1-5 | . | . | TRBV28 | TGTGCCAGCAGCCCCCTCGGGGGAGGGAATCAGCCCCAGCATTTT | CASSPLGGGNQPQHF
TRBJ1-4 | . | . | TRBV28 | TGTGCCAGCAGTTTTGGCGGTGGGGAAAGGGGTGAAAAACTGTTTTTT | CASSFGGGERGEKLFF